The 28 T cell receptor beta chains below all came from one sample that was sequenced in a study of cytomegalovirus exposure and HLA in healthy donors. In the PCR, 60 Vbeta and 13 Jbeta primers were used. Measured with immunoSEQ multiplex PCR; TCRdb has only the in-frame clones, and not every one. This table has about 100,000 clones, approximately 75% appearing once. Source material: PBMCs. The receptors originated from a female donor in good health and CMV-seropositive.

The V call is TRBV18, the J call TRBJ1-1; a weak D match, TRBD1 (5 bases). Germline lookup yields CDR1 KGHSH and CDR2 LQKENI. The CDR3 totals 15 residues. Trimming took off 4 bases at V and 3 bases at J, with 15 bases between the two ends. CDR3 nucleotide sequence: TGTGCCAGCTCACTCTCCGGTGGGGCGGACACTGAAGCTTTCTTT. Translation gives CASSLSGGADTEAFF.

The chain combines TRBV10-3 with TRBJ2-5; 8 bases match TRBD2. Germline CDR1 is ENHRY and CDR2 is SYGVKD. The junction had 12 bases not matched to a gene; V was cut back by 8 bases and J by 1 base. CDR3 length: 16 amino acids. The CDR3: CAIARQKGLAQETQYF. For the CDR3, the DNA is TGTGCCATCGCTCGGCAAAAAGGACTAGCCCAAGAGACCCAGTACTTC.

The chain uses TRBV11-2 and TRBJ2-1; D is unresolved. The CDR3 is 12 amino acids. Per germline, CDR1 SGHAT and CDR2 FQNNGV. Deletions cut 6 bases from V and 11 bases from J, with 14 bases between. The CDR3 protein is CASSLQPRQQFF. CDR3 DNA sequence: TGTGCCAGCAGTTTACAACCTAGGCAGCAGTTCTTC.

The chain uses TRBV2 and TRBJ1-5; 7 nucleotides align to TRBD1. The V gene end was trimmed by 5 bases and the J gene end by 4 bases; junction bases not matched to a gene: 11. The V gene's germline CDR1 is SNHLY and CDR2 FYNNEI. The CDR3 has 16 residues. The CDR3 sequence: CASSLPGTAPNQPQHF. As DNA, the CDR3 is TGTGCCAGCAGTCTCCCGGGGACAGCTCCAAATCAGCCCCAGCATTTT.

The CDR3: CASSRIEGAYEQYF. The DNA for the CDR3 is TGTGCCAGCAGCCGAATCGAGGGGGCCTACGAGCAGTACTTC. V and J are TRBV7-8 and TRBJ2-7; TRBD1 might be the D (6 bases). The CDR3 totals 14 residues. V gave up 5 bases and J gave up 2 bases, with 13 bases separating them. Germline V gene data show CDR1 as SGHVS and CDR2 as FQNEAQ.

This rearrangement joins TRBV29-1 to TRBJ1-2; the D is unclear. This CDR3 region has 13 residues. V was clipped by 6 bases and J by 4 bases, with 15 bases between them. Germline assignment: CDR1 SQVTM and CDR2 ANQGSEA. DNA for the CDR3: TGCAGCGTAGAGGAGGCCGCACGCTATGGCTACACCTTC. Translation: CSVEEAARYGYTF.

This chain joins TRBV7-2 and TRBJ1-3; tentative D call: TRBD1 (5 bases). Germline CDR1 and CDR2: SGHTA and FQGNSA. The CDR3 runs to 15 residues. Trimming cost V 6 bases and J 4 bases, with 16 bases left between them. CDR3 nucleotide sequence: TGTGCCAGCAGTATCGGCGGGACGGACGGAAACACCATATATTTT. It specifies CASSIGGTDGNTIYF.

V usage is TRBV29-1 and J usage is TRBJ1-4; TRBD1 matches 8 bases. CDR3 length equals 14 residues. V shed 5 bases and J 8 bases; nucleotides not matched to a gene: 10. Germline CDR1 and CDR2: SQVTM and ANQGSEA. This CDR3 is CSVRTGTGLEKLFF. CDR3 in DNA: TGCAGCGTTCGGACCGGGACAGGTCTAGAAAAACTGTTTTTT.

This clone has a handful of counts. The V and J genes are TRBV10-3 and TRBJ2-7, with D hard to call. Germline lookup yields CDR1 ENHRY and CDR2 SYGVKD. V was trimmed by 0 bases and J by 0 bases, leaving 12 bases between them. This CDR3 has 16 residues. In DNA form, the CDR3 reads TGTGCCATCAGTGAGTCGAGACTTCTAAGCTCCTACGAGCAGTACTTC. Protein sequence: CAISESRLLSSYEQYF.

This chain connects TRBV20-1 to TRBJ2-1; D uncertain. Germline V CDR1 and CDR2: DFQATT, SNEGSKA (reference sequence). Trimming took 3 bases from V and 3 from J, leaving 3 bases between them. CDR3 length: 11 residues. The CDR3 DNA is TGCAGTGCTAGTATCTACAATGAGCAGTTCTTC. This sequence encodes CSASIYNEQFF.

DNA for the CDR3: TGTGCCAGCACGGGCAGGGACTATGGCTACACCTTC. Translation gives CASTGRDYGYTF. The rearrangement joins TRBV6-1 to TRBJ1-2; tentatively, D is TRBD1 (5 bases). V shed 7 bases and J shed 3 bases, with 9 bases lying between them. The germline V gene encodes CDR1 MNHNS and CDR2 SASEGT. This CDR3 region has 12 residues.

This clone was counted between two and nine times. The chain uses TRBV2 and TRBJ2-7; 8 bases map to TRBD1. With V trimmed by 6 bases and J by 0 bases, 4 bases remained unmatched. CDR1 and CDR2 from the germline V gene are SNHLY and FYNNEI. The CDR3 consists of 14 residues. CDR3 amino acids: CASRRQGTSYEQYF. CDR3 DNA: TGTGCCAGCAGGAGACAGGGGACCTCCTACGAGCAGTACTTC.

The chain combines TRBV6-1 with TRBJ1-6, with D unresolved. Germline V gives CDR1 MNHNS, CDR2 SASEGT. This CDR3 comprises 14 residues. V was cut by 0 bases and J by 8 bases, with 8 bases left in between. CDR3 sequence (DNA): TGTGCCAGCAGTGAAGCCGGGATATATTCACCCCTCCACTTT. It codes for CASSEAGIYSPLHF.

V usage is TRBV14 and J usage is TRBJ1-4; no clear D. V lost 5 bases, J lost 0 bases, and 10 bases lay in between. The germline gives CDR1 SGHDN, CDR2 FVKESK. The CDR3 has 15 amino acids. The CDR3, as DNA: TGTGCCAGCAGCGTTAGAGTTGCAACTAATGAAAAACTGTTTTTT. Protein sequence: CASSVRVATNEKLFF.

The chain has TRBV7-9 and TRBJ2-7; possibly TRBD1 for D (7 bases). The germline gives CDR1 SEHNR, CDR2 FQNEAQ (reference sequence). Trimming took 5 bases from V and 3 from J, leaving 17 bases between them. The CDR3 sequence is 15 residues long. CDR3 loop: CASSAPRQGGYEQYF. DNA of the CDR3: TGTGCCAGCAGCGCCCCGAGGCAGGGGGGCTACGAGCAGTACTTC.

The CDR3: CASSDLLGQGGSPLHF. For the CDR3, the DNA is TGTGCCAGCAGTGACCTGCTCGGGCAAGGGGGTTCACCCCTCCACTTT. The V gene is TRBV6-1, the J gene TRBJ1-6, with D possibly being TRBD1 (6 bases). V dropped 3 bases and J dropped 9 bases, with 18 bases sitting between them. This CDR3 contains 16 residues. Germline loops: CDR1 MNHNS, CDR2 SASEGT.

This chain joins TRBV18 and TRBJ2-5; perhaps TRBD2 as D (6 bases). The CDR3 runs to 14 residues. Trimming took 6 bases from V and 2 from J, leaving 13 bases between them. Germline CDR1 and CDR2: KGHSH and LQKENI. This CDR3 is CASSVERVQETQYF. The CDR3 coding sequence is TGTGCCAGCTCGGTAGAGCGGGTACAAGAGACCCAGTACTTC.

The V gene is TRBV29-1, the J gene TRBJ1-2; D ambiguous. Per the germline V gene, CDR1 is SQVTM and CDR2 is ANQGSEA. The CDR3 runs 12 residues. V was cut by 3 bases and J by 4 bases, with 9 bases left in between. In DNA form, the CDR3 reads TGCAGCGTTGAGAGGGATAGCTATGGCTACACCTTC. Translated, it gives CSVERDSYGYTF.

This rearrangement joins TRBV14 to TRBJ1-1; 8 nucleotides align to TRBD1. The CDR3 is 13 residues long. V was clipped by 4 bases and J by 5 bases; unmatched bases: 3. The germline V gene encodes CDR1 SGHDN and CDR2 FVKESK. CDR3 loop: CASSRQGWTEAFF. CDR3 nucleotides: TGTGCCAGCAGCCGACAGGGGTGGACTGAAGCTTTCTTT.

V is TRBV5-1 and J is TRBJ2-7; no reliable D call. Germline CDR1 reads SGHRS; CDR2 reads YFSETQ. The CDR3 length is 16 residues. The V gene lost 0 bases and the J gene lost 4 bases, with 17 bases spanning the gap. The CDR3 DNA sequence: TGCGCCAGCAGCTTGGTTGTTGAGGCGCCCCTATACGAGCAGTACTTC. It yields the protein CASSLVVEAPLYEQYF.

The J gene is TRBJ1-2, the V gene TRBV2; tentative D call: TRBD1 (5 bases). CDR1 is SNHLY, CDR2 FYNNEI, per germline. Trimming pared 6 bases from V and 2 bases from J, leaving 16 bases between. The CDR3 totals 15 residues. CDR3 sequence: CASRLAAGWNYGYTF. DNA of the CDR3: TGTGCCAGCAGGTTGGCGGCAGGGTGGAACTATGGCTACACCTTC.

This clone was counted only a few times. The genes are TRBV28 and TRBJ2-7; D might be TRBD2 (5 bases). From germline, CDR1 is MDHEN and CDR2 SYDVKM. The CDR3 consists of 14 residues. V lost 3 bases, J lost 0 bases, and 9 bases lay in between. The CDR3 reads CASSFGLGSYEQYF. The CDR3 DNA follows: TGTGCCAGCAGTTTTGGACTCGGCTCCTACGAGCAGTACTTC.

V usage is TRBV28 and J usage is TRBJ2-3; maybe TRBD2 (7 bases). This CDR3 is built from 15 residues. Germline CDR1 is MDHEN and CDR2 is SYDVKM. The germline V and J ends were trimmed by 7 bases and 3 bases, with 17 bases remaining between them. CDR3 nucleotides: TGTGCCAGCAACCCACGGGGGGCCGGGACAGATACGCAGTATTTT. Residues: CASNPRGAGTDTQYF.

This chain links TRBV5-6 with TRBJ2-3; weak D call: TRBD1 (5 bases). CDR3 size: 14 residues. Germline V CDR1 and CDR2: SGHDT, YYEEEE. V dropped 2 bases and J dropped 4 bases, with 11 bases sitting between them. CDR3 amino acids: CASSLLRDPDTQYF. The CDR3 DNA follows: TGTGCCAGCAGCTTACTCAGGGATCCAGATACGCAGTATTTT.

This chain connects TRBV7-3 to TRBJ2-3, with 8 positions matching TRBD2. V shed 9 bases, J shed 1 base, and the junction held 3 bases outside the gene matches. The CDR3 loop spans 13 amino acids. CDR1 and CDR2 from the germline V gene are SGHTA and FQGTGA. Written as DNA, the CDR3 is TGTGCCAGGTTCGGGGGGGGCACAGATACGCAGTATTTT. Translating it yields CARFGGGTDTQYF.

The J gene is TRBJ1-5, the V gene TRBV7-2; the match to TRBD1 covers 8 bases. V was clipped by 5 bases and J by 0 bases; unmatched bases: 9. The germline V gene encodes CDR1 SGHTA and CDR2 FQGNSA. The CDR3 has 17 residues. The CDR3, as DNA: TGTGCCAGCAGCCCGGGACAGGCGGTCTATAGCAATCAGCCCCAGCATTTT. It codes for CASSPGQAVYSNQPQHF.

The CDR3 region is CASRFGQGRYNEQFF. CDR3 bases: TGTGCCAGCAGATTTGGACAGGGGCGGTACAATGAGCAGTTCTTC. The chain has TRBV6-5 and TRBJ2-1; TRBD1 agrees at 9 bases. V trimming: 6 bases; J trimming: 4 bases; junction bases outside the gene matches: 7. Germline V gene sequence: CDR1 MNHEY, CDR2 SVGAGI. The CDR3 is 15 amino acids.

The chain joins TRBV19 to TRBJ2-1; TRBD2 agrees at 7 bases. The germline V gene has CDR1 LNHDA and CDR2 SQIVND (reference sequence). The CDR3 contains 14 residues. Trimming cost V 6 bases and J 2 bases; bases outside gene matches: 4. The CDR3 protein is CASSGRWTYNEQFF. The CDR3 coding sequence is TGTGCCAGTAGCGGGAGGTGGACCTACAATGAGCAGTTCTTC. The whole variable domain, filled in from reference TRBV19 and TRBJ2-1, reads DGGITQSPKYLFRKEGQNVTLSCEQNLNHDAMYWYRQDPGQGLRLIYYSQIVNDFQKGDIAEGYSVSREKKESFPLTVTSAQKNPTAFYLCASSGRWTYNEQFFGPGTRLTVL.